A single sample is the source of the 20 T cell receptor beta chains below, sequenced in a study of technical replicates of blood from several donors. TCRdb's table, derived via immunoSEQ multiplex PCR, lists solely in-frame clones and lacks some. The sample lists under 85,000 clones; less than 98% were seen once. Material: T cells isolated from PBMCs. The source of these receptors is a human donor in good health.

The CDR3 reads CASSEGPRQGYTF. The CDR3 DNA reads TGTGCCAGCAGTGAGGGCCCCCGACAGGGCTACACCTTC. The chain joins TRBV2 to TRBJ1-2, with a weak D call TRBD1 (5 bases). Trimming pared 3 bases from V and 8 bases from J, leaving 13 bases between. Germline V gives CDR1 SNHLY, CDR2 FYNNEI. This CDR3 region has 13 residues.

The chain joins TRBV11-2 to TRBJ2-7; TRBD1 might be the D (6 bases). CDR1 is SGHAT and CDR2 is FQNNGV in the germline V gene. Trimming removed 4 bases from V and 2 bases from J, with 15 bases in between. The CDR3 is made up of 15 amino acids. The CDR3 reads CASSSMTGRTYEQYF. The CDR3 region has the DNA TGTGCCAGCAGCTCAATGACAGGACGAACCTACGAGCAGTACTTC.

The CDR3 bases are TGCGCCAGCAGCCAGGAGAAGGGAGGGACTTCCAGTTTGTTCTTC. The encoded protein is CASSQEKGGTSSLFF. The gene calls are TRBV4-1 and TRBJ2-1; 7 positions agree with TRBD2. The CDR3 runs to 15 residues. With 3 bases clipped from V and 15 bases from J, the junction kept 17 bases outside the gene matches. The germline V gene encodes CDR1 MGHRA and CDR2 YSYEKL.

V and J are TRBV5-8 and TRBJ1-1; no firm D call. Trimming cost V 1 base and J 0 bases, with 10 bases left between them. CDR1 and CDR2 (germline): SGHTS, YDEGEE. The CDR3 extends over 15 amino acids. The CDR3 coding sequence is TGTGCCAGCAGCTTGCACAGCTACTTGAACACTGAAGCTTTCTTT. This gives the protein CASSLHSYLNTEAFF.

The chain has TRBV4-2 and TRBJ1-1; D gene unclear. Between the trimmed V and J ends, which lost 0 bases and 1 base, there was a span of 9 bases. The CDR3 has 15 amino acids. Germline V gene lookup returns CDR1 LGHNA and CDR2 YNFKEQ. The CDR3 region is CASSQEFSRNTEAFF. CDR3 sequence (DNA): TGTGCCAGCAGCCAAGAGTTCTCCAGGAACACTGAAGCTTTCTTT.

V usage is TRBV2 and J usage is TRBJ1-4, with 7 positions matching TRBD1. J lost 1 base, V lost 6 bases, and 8 bases had no gene match. Germline V gene data show CDR1 as SNHLY and CDR2 as FYNNEI. The CDR3 consists of 16 residues. The chain's CDR3 is CASSGGTDLTNEKLFF. In DNA form, the CDR3 reads TGTGCCAGCAGCGGTGGGACAGACCTAACTAATGAAAAACTGTTTTTT. Drawing the rest from reference TRBV2 and TRBJ1-4, the complete variable domain is EPEVTQTPSHQVTQMGQEVILRCVPISNHLYFYWYRQILGQKVEFLVSFYNNEISEKSEIFDDQFSVERPDGSNFTLKIRSTKLEDSAMYFCASSGGTDLTNEKLFFGSGTQLSVL.

The rearrangement links TRBV30 to TRBJ1-4; 7 positions agree with TRBD1. This CDR3 spans 13 amino acids. Per germline, CDR1 GTSNPN and CDR2 SVGIG (reference sequence). V was pared by 2 bases and J by 9 bases, with 6 bases of the junction left unmatched. CDR3 DNA sequence: TGTGCCTGGAGTAACGGGGACAGTCAAAAACTGTTTTTT. Amino acids: CAWSNGDSQKLFF.

The chain has TRBV6-1 and TRBJ1-5; TRBD1 agrees at 7 bases. This CDR3 has 13 amino acids. V trimming: 8 bases; J trimming: 6 bases; junction bases outside the gene matches: 7. Germline V gene data show CDR1 as MNHNS and CDR2 as SASEGT. The CDR3 loop reads CASCIQGRQPQHF. The CDR3 region has the DNA TGTGCCAGCTGTATACAGGGGCGTCAGCCCCAGCATTTT.

The chain joins TRBV6-1 to TRBJ2-3; possible D gene TRBD2, 6 bases. Looked up from germline, CDR1 is MNHNS and CDR2 is SASEGT. Trimming took off 5 bases at V and 4 bases at J, with 10 bases between the two ends. The CDR3 is made up of 13 amino acids. The CDR3 region is CASSLPGADTQYF. In DNA form, the CDR3 reads TGTGCCAGCAGTCTTCCGGGGGCAGATACGCAGTATTTT.

The chain employs TRBV19 and TRBJ1-1; maybe TRBD1 (5 bases). CDR1 and CDR2 from the germline V gene are LNHDA and SQIVND (reference sequence). V was trimmed by 11 bases and J by 4 bases, leaving 20 bases between them. CDR3 length: 14 amino acids. DNA of the CDR3: TGTGCCTCTAGGTTTCCGGGGGGAAGCACTGAAGCTTTCTTT. It encodes CASRFPGGSTEAFF.

This sequence joins TRBV4-1 and TRBJ1-1; D ambiguous. Trimming pared 1 base from V and 3 bases from J, leaving 9 bases between. The germline gives CDR1 MGHRA, CDR2 YSYEKL. This CDR3 contains 14 residues. In DNA, the CDR3 is TGCGCCAGCAGCCAAGGGCCCGGGGACACTGAAGCTTTCTTT. It is translated as CASSQGPGDTEAFF.

This clone appeared a single time. The V call is TRBV4-1, the J call TRBJ2-1; 9 bases are shared with TRBD2. The CDR3 is 17 residues long. Germline trimming cut 0 bases from V and 2 bases from J; bases unmatched to any gene: 5. Germline-derived CDR1 and CDR2 are MGHRA and YSYEKL. CDR3 sequence (DNA): TGCGCCAGCAGCCAAGATAGCAGGACTAGCGCCTACAATGAGCAGTTCTTC. Amino acid sequence: CASSQDSRTSAYNEQFF.

The chain couples TRBV14 to TRBJ1-4; 7 bases align to TRBD1. The CDR3 extends over 15 amino acids. Germline V gives CDR1 SGHDN, CDR2 FVKESK. V gave up 0 bases and J gave up 5 bases; unmatched junction bases: 3. Here the CDR3 reads CASSQDRDRNEKLFF. The CDR3 nucleotides are TGTGCCAGCAGCCAAGACCGGGACAGAAATGAAAAACTGTTTTTT.

The rearrangement uses TRBV6-5 and TRBJ2-7; 8 positions agree with TRBD2. The CDR3 totals 13 residues. V was pared by 4 bases and J by 6 bases, with 5 bases of the junction left unmatched. Germline V gene lookup returns CDR1 MNHEY and CDR2 SVGAGI. This CDR3 is CASSFILAGEQYF. The CDR3 DNA reads as TGTGCCAGCAGTTTCATCCTAGCGGGCGAGCAGTACTTC.

This clone was detected once. The chain carries TRBV6-4 and TRBJ2-2, with D unclear. The CDR3 totals 11 residues. Trimming took off 6 bases at V and 5 bases at J, with 4 bases between the two ends. Looked up from germline, CDR1 is MRHNA and CDR2 is SNTAGT. CDR3 protein: CASSGTGELFF. CDR3 DNA sequence: TGTGCCAGCAGCGGGACCGGGGAGCTGTTTTTT.

The chain employs TRBV2 and TRBJ1-2; tentatively, D is TRBD1 (6 bases). The germline V and J ends were trimmed by 6 bases and 4 bases, with 9 bases remaining between them. This CDR3 is built from 12 residues. Germline assignment: CDR1 SNHLY and CDR2 FYNNEI. The CDR3 spells CASRDRPYGYTF. Written as DNA, the CDR3 is TGTGCCAGCAGGGACAGACCCTATGGCTACACCTTC.

The chain combines TRBV6-5 with TRBJ1-6; 8 bases are shared with TRBD1. The V and J ends lost 2 bases and 9 bases, in that order; junction bases with no gene match: 6. This CDR3 has 15 residues. The germline V gene encodes CDR1 MNHEY and CDR2 SVGAGI. CDR3 coding DNA: TGTGCCAGCAGTTACGTGGGACAGGTTATTTCACCCCTCCACTTT. Translated, it gives CASSYVGQVISPLHF.

The chain employs TRBV5-1 and TRBJ2-7; 7 bases fit TRBD2. V was clipped by 1 base and J by 2 bases; unmatched bases: 6. Per germline, CDR1 SGHRS and CDR2 YFSETQ. This CDR3 is built from 15 residues. CDR3 sequence: CASSLSGGRAYEQYF. In nucleotides, the CDR3 is TGCGCCAGCAGCTTGTCGGGAGGACGAGCCTACGAGCAGTACTTC.

The chain recombines TRBV4-1 with TRBJ1-5; 7 bases are shared with TRBD1. CDR3 size: 16 residues. With 5 bases clipped from V and 0 bases from J, the junction kept 7 bases outside the gene matches. Germline-derived CDR1 and CDR2 are MGHRA and YSYEKL. The CDR3, as DNA: TGCGCCAGCAGCTCTCGACAGGGATATAGCAATCAGCCCCAGCATTTT. It yields the protein CASSSRQGYSNQPQHF.

The chain recombines TRBV21-1 with TRBJ1-5. TRBV21-1 is deemed a pseudogene. The CDR3 covers 15 residues. The DNA of the CDR3 is TGTGCCAGCAGCAAAGAGGCAGAGGGAGGTCAGCCCCAGCATTTT. This encodes CASSKEAEGGQPQHF.